The clone carrying this T cell receptor beta chain has just a few counts. What it binds is unknown. The memory fraction was CD4+CD45RO+CD25- cells. V lost 2 bases, J lost 3 bases, and 14 bases lay in between. The CDR3 is 15 amino acids. CDR1 and CDR2 from the germline V gene are SGHRS and YFSETQ. TCRdb reanalysed the 5' RACE reads using MiXCR and keeps one entry per CDR3 protein. The sample consists of 25,000 to 40,000 distinct CDR3 sequences, approximately 25% of them appearing once. Whole-study results and caveats: Greatest tumor Treg TCR overlap was with tumor naive CD4+ cells. The TCR gene usage of tumor memory CD4+ T cells clustered together with blood and lymph node memory CD4+ cells and with lymph node naive CD4+ cells.

This chain joins TRBV5-1 and TRBJ2-5; TRBD1 is a possible D gene (6 bases). This TCR derives from a female donor with breast cancer. The sequenced sample consisted of memory CD4+ T cells sorted from blood. Subset defined: memory CD4+ T cells, CD4+CD45RO+CD25-. CDR3 amino acids: CASSFRDTKKETQYF. The CDR3 DNA is TGCGCCAGCAGCTTCCGGGACACCAAGAAAGAGACCCAGTACTTC.